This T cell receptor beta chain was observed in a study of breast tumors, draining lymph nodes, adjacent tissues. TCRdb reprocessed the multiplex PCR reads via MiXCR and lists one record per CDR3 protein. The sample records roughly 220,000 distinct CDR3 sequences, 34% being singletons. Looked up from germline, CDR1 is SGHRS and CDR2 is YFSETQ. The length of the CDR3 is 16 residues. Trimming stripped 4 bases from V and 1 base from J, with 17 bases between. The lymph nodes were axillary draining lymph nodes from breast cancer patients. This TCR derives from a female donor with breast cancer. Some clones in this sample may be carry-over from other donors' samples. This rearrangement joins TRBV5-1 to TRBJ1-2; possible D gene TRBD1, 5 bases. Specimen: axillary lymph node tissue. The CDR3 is CASSPSLRTRNYGYTF. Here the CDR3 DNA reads TGCGCCAGCAGCCCATCCCTCCGGACACGTAACTATGGCTACACCTTC.